The 14 T cell receptor beta chains below come from one sample, sequenced in a study of OX40 agonist ivuxolimab in advanced cancers. The protocol was immunoSEQ multiplex PCR, while the TCRdb copy is restricted to in-frame clones and leaves out a portion. The sample consists of about 120,000 clones, 85% to 90% of them appearing once. The sequencing here drew on CD4+ or CD8+ T cells sorted from blood, taken in a trial of the OX40 agonist ivuxolimab. All receptors derive from an adult with an advanced solid tumor such as melanoma, head and neck, liver or kidney cancer.

The V and J genes are TRBV28 and TRBJ2-1; D tentatively reads TRBD1 or TRBD2 (5 bases each). The CDR3 runs 15 residues. V was trimmed by 7 bases and J by 4 bases, leaving 17 bases between them. Germline V gene data show CDR1 as MDHEN and CDR2 as SYDVKM. CDR3 in DNA: TGTGCCAGCACCGCTCTCGGGGCGGGTTACAATGAGCAGTTCTTC. It specifies CASTALGAGYNEQFF.

The chain is built from TRBV28 and TRBJ2-7; D possibly corresponds to TRBD2 (7 bases). CDR3 length: 13 amino acids. The V and J ends lost 5 bases and 4 bases respectively, with 12 bases between them. Germline-derived CDR1 and CDR2 are MDHEN and SYDVKM. The CDR3 spells CASSGGATYEQYF. CDR3 in DNA: TGTGCCAGCAGTGGGGGGGCCACTTACGAGCAGTACTTC.

The CDR3 DNA reads TGTGCCAGCAGCGTAGATGACGGATTCACAGATACGCAGTATTTT. This translates into CASSVDDGFTDTQYF. The V and J genes are TRBV9 and TRBJ2-3, with D unresolved. From germline, CDR1 is SGDLS and CDR2 YYNGEE. CDR3 length: 15 residues. Deletions cut 0 bases from V and 2 bases from J, with 10 bases between.

This clone occurred a few times. The CDR3 loop reads CAWSVTALYF. DNA of the CDR3: TGTGCCTGGAGTGTAACCGCTTTATATTTT. V is TRBV30 and J is TRBJ1-3; D not certain. From germline, CDR1 is GTSNPN and CDR2 SVGIG (reference sequence). The CDR3 totals 10 residues. The V end lost 0 bases, the J end lost 14 bases, and 8 bases lay between the germline ends.

V and J are TRBV19 and TRBJ1-5; 7 nucleotides agree with TRBD1. Per the germline V gene, CDR1 is LNHDA and CDR2 is SQIVND (reference sequence). The junction had 7 bases not matched to a gene; V was cut back by 10 bases and J by 1 base. The CDR3 covers 14 residues. CDR3 region: CATNRGRSNQPQHF. For the CDR3, the DNA is TGTGCCACTAACAGGGGAAGAAGCAATCAGCCCCAGCATTTT.

The V call is TRBV7-3, the J call TRBJ1-2, with 7 positions matching TRBD1. This CDR3 has 15 amino acids. In germline, CDR1 is SGHTA, CDR2 FQGTGA. Trimming took 0 bases from V and 2 from J; bases not matched to a gene: 3. CDR3 in amino acids: CASSLTSGQNYGYTF. CDR3 sequence (DNA): TGTGCCAGCAGCTTAACATCGGGACAGAACTATGGCTACACCTTC.

This chain connects TRBV7-2 to TRBJ2-3; D might be TRBD2 (5 bases). V shed 8 bases and J shed 0 bases, with 6 bases lying between them. The germline gives CDR1 SGHTA, CDR2 FQGNSA. The CDR3 is 12 residues long. CDR3 sequence reads: CASGSSTDTQYF. The CDR3 nucleotides are TGTGCCAGCGGGAGTAGCACAGATACGCAGTATTTT.

This clone has a single count. The chain recombines TRBV6-1 with TRBJ2-7, with 12 bases aligning to TRBD1. This CDR3 is 14 amino acids long. With 4 bases clipped from V and 5 bases from J, the junction kept 3 bases outside the gene matches. Germline CDR1 reads MNHNS; CDR2 reads SASEGT. CDR3 bases: TGTGCCAGCAGTGGGGACAGGGGGCTCCACGAGCAGTACTTC. As protein: CASSGDRGLHEQYF.

CDR3 protein: CASSLGFGNTGELFF. The CDR3 DNA reads TGTGCCAGCAGCTTAGGTTTCGGGAACACCGGGGAGCTGTTTTTT. The rearrangement uses TRBV7-2 and TRBJ2-2; D gene uncertain. The germline V and J ends were trimmed by 1 base and 1 base, with 7 bases remaining between them. The germline CDR1 and CDR2 sequences are SGHTA and FQGNSA. The CDR3 is made up of 15 amino acids.

The chain combines TRBV6-1 with TRBJ1-2, with 8 bases lining up with TRBD1. This CDR3 region has 13 residues. J was trimmed by 3 bases and V by 6 bases; bases with no gene match: 3. Germline V gene data show CDR1 as MNHNS and CDR2 as SASEGT. Written as DNA, the CDR3 is TGTGCCAGCAGCCCGACAGGGGACTATGGCTACACCTTC. This sequence encodes CASSPTGDYGYTF.

This clone has more than one count but fewer than ten. The rearrangement joins TRBV19 to TRBJ1-2; the D gene is possibly TRBD1 (6 bases). This CDR3 comprises 14 residues. CDR1 and CDR2 (germline): LNHDA, SQIVND (reference sequence). Trimming stripped 2 bases from V and 8 bases from J, with 15 bases between. The CDR3 reads CASSITGQAKGYTF. CDR3 bases: TGTGCCAGTAGTATAACAGGGCAAGCTAAAGGCTACACCTTC.

The chain employs TRBV11-2 and TRBJ1-5; D ambiguous. Trimming took off 6 bases at V and 6 bases at J, with 18 bases between the two ends. In germline, CDR1 is SGHAT, CDR2 FQNNGV. This CDR3 has 15 residues. The DNA of the CDR3 is TGTGCCAGCAGTCGGAGCGGGATCGTGGGTCAGCCCCAGCATTTT. It translates to CASSRSGIVGQPQHF.

In DNA, the CDR3 is TGTGCCAGCAGCTCCCTACAGGGGTCTGGTCAGCCCCAGCATTTT. This translates into CASSSLQGSGQPQHF. The genes are TRBV11-2 and TRBJ1-5; 7 bases agree with TRBD1. The CDR3 is made up of 15 amino acids. Looked up from germline, CDR1 is SGHAT and CDR2 is FQNNGV. V lost 4 bases and J lost 6; bases outside the gene matches: 9.

The chain has TRBV4-2 and TRBJ2-7; the D gene is possibly TRBD2 (5 bases). With 0 bases removed from V and 5 bases from J, the gap between germline ends came to 17 bases. The CDR3 is made up of 16 amino acids. Per germline, CDR1 LGHNA and CDR2 YNFKEQ. CDR3 DNA sequence: TGTGCCAGCAGCCAAGATCCCGTCCCGGGAAGCCACGAGCAGTACTTC. Amino acids: CASSQDPVPGSHEQYF.